The 18 T cell receptor beta chains below all came from one sample that was sequenced in a study of cytomegalovirus exposure and HLA in healthy donors. The PCR used 60 Vbeta and 13 Jbeta primers. Repertoires were generated with immunoSEQ multiplex PCR, while TCRdb's copy carries only in-frame clones and drops some. The sample has about 40,000 clones. Sequencing was done on a sample of PBMCs. These receptors were collected from a male donor in good health and CMV-seronegative.

This sequence joins TRBV4-2 and TRBJ1-4; D not certain. The CDR3 is 14 amino acids. V was clipped by 1 base and J by 5 bases, with 8 bases between them. The germline gives CDR1 LGHNA, CDR2 YNFKEQ. The CDR3 is CASSQVSVNEKLFF. The CDR3 bases are TGTGCCAGCAGCCAAGTCTCAGTAAATGAAAAACTGTTTTTT.

V and J are TRBV7-9 and TRBJ2-7; D is perhaps TRBD1 (5 bases). The CDR3 spans 14 residues. V lost 4 bases and J lost 5, with 15 bases in between. CDR1 is SEHNR, CDR2 FQNEAQ, per germline (reference sequence). Here the CDR3 reads CASSSTAGSHEQYF. In DNA form, the CDR3 reads TGTGCCAGCAGCTCTACGGCAGGGTCGCACGAGCAGTACTTC.

The rearrangement joins TRBV11-3 to TRBJ2-1, with TRBD1 matching 7 bases. Germline CDR1 and CDR2: SGHNT and YENEEA. After removal of 4 bases from V and 8 bases from J, the junction contained 8 bases not matched to a gene. This CDR3 region has 14 residues. As DNA, the CDR3 is TGTGCCAGCAGCTCTTATGACAGGGTGGATGAGCAGTTCTTC. It translates to CASSSYDRVDEQFF.

The chain links TRBV10-2 to TRBJ1-5, with D possibly being TRBD1 (6 bases). The germline V and J ends were trimmed by 4 bases and 4 bases, with 17 bases remaining between them. This CDR3 has 16 residues. Germline V gives CDR1 WSHSY, CDR2 SAAADI. As DNA, the CDR3 is TGCGCCAGCAGTGTGGCGGGGGCGATGGGAAATCAGCCCCAGCATTTT. Amino acids: CASSVAGAMGNQPQHF.

The chain uses TRBV6-6 and TRBJ1-5; 10 bases fit TRBD1. This CDR3 is 14 amino acids long. The V gene end was trimmed by 7 bases and the J gene end by 6 bases; junction bases not matched to a gene: 6. Per the germline V gene, CDR1 is MNHNY and CDR2 is SVGAGI (reference sequence). CDR3 residues: CASIGTGESQPQHF. The CDR3 DNA sequence: TGTGCCAGCATTGGGACAGGGGAAAGTCAGCCCCAGCATTTT.

The genes are TRBV9 and TRBJ2-2; 11 nucleotides match TRBD2. V was pared by 3 bases and J by 5 bases, with 9 bases of the junction left unmatched. CDR3 length: 17 amino acids. Germline values: CDR1 SGDLS, CDR2 YYNGEE. CDR3 in DNA: TGTGCCAGCAGCGCTCCACTAGCGGGGGAAGGAACCGGGGAGCTGTTTTTT. Translated: CASSAPLAGEGTGELFF.

The V and J genes are TRBV7-9 and TRBJ2-5, with TRBD1 matching 11 bases. Germline V lookup: CDR1 SEHNR, CDR2 FQNEAQ (reference sequence). The CDR3 is made up of 16 amino acids. V shed 5 bases and J 5 bases; nucleotides not matched to a gene: 10. CDR3 region: CASSGGQGASMETQYF. CDR3 bases: TGTGCCAGCAGCGGAGGACAGGGGGCTTCTATGGAGACCCAGTACTTC.

V and J are TRBV6-5 and TRBJ1-3; D unresolved. Per germline, CDR1 MNHEY and CDR2 SVGAGI. V lost 0 bases to trimming and J lost 2 bases, with 8 bases between them. The CDR3 sequence is 15 residues long. CDR3 nucleotide sequence: TGTGCCAGCAGTTACTCATACAGCACTGGAAACACCATATATTTT. It is translated as CASSYSYSTGNTIYF.

This chain joins TRBV7-6 and TRBJ1-5, with a weak D call TRBD1 (5 bases). Trimming cost V 5 bases and J 8 bases, with 13 bases left between them. Germline V gene lookup returns CDR1 SGHVS and CDR2 FNYEAQ. The length of the CDR3 is 13 residues. This chain's CDR3 is CASSRGATEPQHF. The CDR3 DNA sequence: TGTGCCAGCAGCCGTGGGGCAACGGAGCCCCAGCATTTT.

The J gene is TRBJ2-1, the V gene TRBV6-6, with 8 bases fitting TRBD2. Germline CDR1 MNHNY, CDR2 SVGAGI (reference sequence). V gave up 11 bases and J gave up 7 bases; unmatched junction bases: 10. The CDR3 loop spans 13 amino acids. The CDR3 DNA reads TGTGCCGGCGGAACACTAGCGGCGAATGAGCAGTTCTTC. Translation gives CAGGTLAANEQFF.

This chain joins TRBV7-9 and TRBJ1-1; D perhaps matches TRBD1 (6 bases). Germline CDR1 SEHNR, CDR2 FQNEAQ (reference sequence). The CDR3 extends over 15 amino acids. V lost 7 bases and J 7 bases, leaving 22 bases between the germline ends. This chain's CDR3 is CASTQTPRGGGEAFF. The CDR3 nucleotides read TGTGCCAGCACCCAGACACCCCGAGGGGGGGGTGAAGCTTTCTTT.

J is TRBJ1-1 and V is TRBV7-2; a possible D gene is TRBD1 (5 bases). CDR3 size: 12 residues. V lost 5 bases and J lost 8, with 12 bases in between. Looked up from germline, CDR1 is SGHTA and CDR2 is FQGNSA. The CDR3 sequence: CASSPTKGEAFF. The CDR3 coding sequence is TGTGCCAGCAGCCCAACCAAGGGGGAAGCTTTCTTT.

The CDR3 bases are TGTGCCAGCAGTGAAAGGAGGGGTGGCCAGCCCCAGCATTTT. Translating it yields CASSERRGGQPQHF. The V call is TRBV6-1, the J call TRBJ1-5, with TRBD1 as a possible D gene (5 bases). Trimming left V 2 bases short and J 7 bases short, with 12 bases between. This CDR3 has 14 amino acids. Germline V gene lookup returns CDR1 MNHNS and CDR2 SASEGT.

The J gene is TRBJ2-1, the V gene TRBV19, with D unclear. The germline V and J ends were trimmed by 5 bases and 4 bases, with 6 bases remaining between them. Germline V gene sequence: CDR1 LNHDA, CDR2 SQIVND (reference sequence). There are 12 residues in the CDR3. CDR3 residues: CASSPRYNEQFF. In DNA, the CDR3 is TGTGCCAGTAGTCCCAGGTACAATGAGCAGTTCTTC.

V gene TRBV6-6 combines with J gene TRBJ2-1; 9 bases are a match to TRBD2. In germline, CDR1 is MNHNY, CDR2 SVGAGI (reference sequence). The CDR3 totals 14 residues. V was clipped by 5 bases and J by 2 bases; unmatched bases: 1. DNA for the CDR3: TGTGCCAGCAGTCTAGCGGGGACCTACAATGAGCAGTTCTTC. Protein sequence: CASSLAGTYNEQFF.

The genes are TRBV13 and TRBJ2-7; 7 nucleotides agree with TRBD2. Trimming took 4 bases from V and 2 from J; bases not matched to a gene: 17. CDR3 size: 18 residues. Germline CDR1 and CDR2: PRHDT and FYEKMQ (reference sequence). In nucleotides, the CDR3 is TGTGCCAGCAGCTCCACAGCTCGGGCTAGCGGAAGGACCTACGAGCAGTACTTC. Translation: CASSSTARASGRTYEQYF.

This chain joins TRBV6-6 and TRBJ1-2, with D tentatively TRBD1 (5 bases). The V gene's germline CDR1 is MNHNY and CDR2 SVGAGI (reference sequence). V lost 6 bases to trimming and J lost 2 bases, with 10 bases between them. The CDR3 totals 13 residues. The CDR3 spells CASSPQGNYGYTF. CDR3 nucleotides: TGTGCCAGCAGCCCTCAGGGCAACTATGGCTACACCTTC.

The V gene is TRBV5-1, the J gene TRBJ2-3; 13 bases are a match to TRBD2. CDR1 and CDR2 (germline): SGHRS, YFSETQ. The CDR3 runs 18 residues. The V and J ends lost 7 bases and 4 bases, in that order; junction bases with no gene match: 15. Here the CDR3 reads CASGSGLAGASLPDTQYF. For the CDR3, the DNA is TGCGCCAGCGGCTCCGGACTAGCGGGGGCCTCTCTCCCAGATACGCAGTATTTT.